This T cell receptor (beta chain) was sequenced for a study of cytomegalovirus exposure and HLA in healthy donors. Points from the study as a whole: Differences between HLA loci emerged in a later analysis of TCR association rates, with DRB1 most and HLA-C fewest. In a later analysis, CMV-associated beta chains were mostly HLA-associated, it appeared. TRBV6-2, TRBV6-3 and some other V segments were unresolvable in 87-base-pair reads.

The V gene's germline CDR1 is SEHNR and CDR2 FQNEAQ (reference sequence). The CDR3 runs 15 residues. V shed 5 bases and J 3 bases; nucleotides not matched to a gene: 4. On this clone: As yet, its antigen is unknown.

With 60 Vbeta and 13 Jbeta primers, the PCR was carried out. Sequencing was performed with immunoSEQ multiplex PCR; in TCRdb, only in-frame clones are kept and a portion is missing. The table has roughly 70,000 clones, around 70% seen once. V usage is TRBV7-9 and J usage is TRBJ2-1, with TRBD1 identical over 10 bases. The specimen sequenced was PBMCs. The TCR sequence derives from a human donor in good health. CDR3 loop: CASSTWTGGYNEQFF. In DNA, the CDR3 is TGTGCCAGCAGCACCTGGACAGGGGGCTACAATGAGCAGTTCTTC.